A selection of T cell receptor beta chains follows, all from one sample in a study of early T cells in non-severe SARS-CoV-2 infection. TCRdb called the 5' RACE reads again in MiXCR, with one record for every CDR3 protein. The table includes 25,000 to 35,000 distinct CDR3 sequences, around 5.2% detected once. The sequencing input was whole blood. Every receptor here comes from an adult who was a healthcare worker with PCR-confirmed SARS-CoV-2 infection or an uninfected control (not recorded which). The CDR3 runs from the conserved cysteine through the conserved F or W. A D gene is named only where the DNA matches it firmly. Rows give clone size only sometimes, using once, few, many, or a class for an expanded clone.

d_call,clone_size,v_call,j_call,cdr3_nt,cdr3_aa
.,few,TRBV7-6,TRBJ2-2,TGTGCCAGCAGCTTAGTACAGGGAAACACCGGGGAGCTGTTTTTT,CASSLVQGNTGELFF
.,few,TRBV24-1,TRBJ1-1,TGTGCCACCAGTGATAAGGGGGTGAACACTGAAGCTTTCTTT,CATSDKGVNTEAFF
.,many,TRBV10-3,TRBJ1-4,TGTGCCATCAGTGAGTCTGGGCTCTCTAATGAAAAACTGTTTTTT,CAISESGLSNEKLFF
.,many,TRBV11-2,TRBJ1-1,TGTGCCAGCAGTTCGAGGGGAAACACTGAAGCTTTCTTT,CASSSRGNTEAFF
TRBD2,.,TRBV20-1,TRBJ2-4,TGCAGTGCTAGAGATCTAGGGACTAGCGGAAACATTCAGTACTTC,CSARDLGTSGNIQYF
.,many,TRBV27,TRBJ2-7,TGTGCCAGCAGTTTACAGGCAGGCTTCTCCTACGAGCAGTACTTC,CASSLQAGFSYEQYF
TRBD1,many,TRBV27,TRBJ2-7,TGTGCCAGCAGTTTACAGGACAGGGGGTTAGGCGAGCAGTACTTC,CASSLQDRGLGEQYF
TRBD1,few,TRBV5-5,TRBJ1-2,TGTGCCAGCAGCTTTTGGACAGGGGGCAACTATGGCTACACCTTC,CASSFWTGGNYGYTF
.,many,TRBV5-1,TRBJ2-2,TGCGCCAGCAGCGAACAGGGTGGGGACACCGGGGAGCTGTTTTTT,CASSEQGGDTGELFF
.,many,TRBV6-6,TRBJ2-1,TGTGCCAGCACCTCGGACTTTCAATACAATGAGCAGTTCTTC,CASTSDFQYNEQFF
TRBD2,few,TRBV7-6,TRBJ2-7,TGTGCCAGCAGCTTGGAGACTAGCGGGCTAGGGGAGCAGTACTTC,CASSLETSGLGEQYF
.,medium-sized,TRBV5-6,TRBJ2-1,TGTGCCAGCAGCCCCCGGACGAAAGGGGCCCAGTATGAGCAGTTCTTC,CASSPRTKGAQYEQFF
.,few,TRBV12-3/TRBV12-4,TRBJ2-2,TGTGCCAGCAGTTTCATATATAGGGACACAGACACCGGGGAGCTGTTTTTT,CASSFIYRDTDTGELFF
.,.,TRBV29-1,TRBJ1-1,TGCAGCGTACTGGAATCGACAGGGAACACTGAAGCTTTCTTT,CSVLESTGNTEAFF
TRBD1,.,TRBV19,TRBJ2-7,TGTGCCAGTAGTGTGGGACAGGGGGCCTACGAGCAGTACTTC,CASSVGQGAYEQYF
.,many,TRBV30,TRBJ2-7,TGTGCCTGGGGACGGGGCGGGATAGGCGAGCAGTACTTC,CAWGRGGIGEQYF
TRBD2,many,TRBV27,TRBJ2-7,TGTGCCAGCACCCCAGCGGGAGGCAGCTACGAGCAGTACTTC,CASTPAGGSYEQYF
.,many,TRBV2,TRBJ1-5,TGTGCCAGCAGGATAGACGGCAATAGCAATCAGCCCCAGCATTTT,CASRIDGNSNQPQHF
.,many,TRBV28,TRBJ2-7,TGTGCCAGCAGTTTTGGGCAGGGAGTGGACGAGCAGTACTTC,CASSFGQGVDEQYF
.,many,TRBV21-1,TRBJ2-7,TGTGCCATCCCGTCTCGTGGGACAGGGGATTACGAGCAGTACTTC,CAIPSRGTGDYEQYF
TRBD1,few,TRBV3-1,TRBJ2-3,TGTGCCAGCAGCGCCCGGGACAGGGGAGCCGGTACGCAGTATTTT,CASSARDRGAGTQYF
.,many,TRBV11-3,TRBJ2-2,TGTGCCAGCAGCTTAGAGGGGGTTACCGGGGAGCTGTTTTTT,CASSLEGVTGELFF
TRBD1,.,TRBV3-1,TRBJ2-7,TGTGCCAGCAGCCAGCCCACAGGGGGCTACGAGCAGTACTTC,CASSQPTGGYEQYF
.,many,TRBV20-1,TRBJ2-7,TGCAGTGCTAGAGATCATAACCGCGCTTGGAGCTCCTACGAGCAGTACTTC,CSARDHNRAWSSYEQYF
.,many,TRBV5-1,TRBJ2-7,TGCGCCAGTCGACAGGTTTACGAGCAGTACTTC,CASRQVYEQYF
.,.,TRBV4-2,TRBJ2-7,TGTGCCAGCAGCCAAGATCCTATACTCTACGAGCAGTACTTC,CASSQDPILYEQYF
.,many,TRBV29-1,TRBJ1-2,TGCAGCGTGCCCTGGGAGGGGCGGGTCTATGGCTACACCTTC,CSVPWEGRVYGYTF
.,many,TRBV28,TRBJ2-1,TGTGCCAGCAGTGAATCGCGGAGAGACAATGAGCAGTTCTTC,CASSESRRDNEQFF
.,few,TRBV27,TRBJ1-1,TGTGCCAGCAGTCCCGATACCGGGAACACTGAAGCTTTCTTT,CASSPDTGNTEAFF
.,many,TRBV28,TRBJ2-2,TGTGCCAGCAGTTTACCTGTGGCCGGGGAGCTGTTTTTT,CASSLPVAGELFF
.,many,TRBV7-8,TRBJ2-6,TGTGCCAGCAGCCCGCTTGACAGTCCTGCCAACGTCCTGACTTTC,CASSPLDSPANVLTF
.,few,TRBV3-1,TRBJ2-7,TGTGCCAGCAGCCAGAACTCCTACGAGCAGTACTTC,CASSQNSYEQYF
TRBD2,few,TRBV11-2,TRBJ2-7,TGTGCCAGCAGCTTAGTAGGACTAGCGGGGACCTACGAGCAGTACTTC,CASSLVGLAGTYEQYF
.,few,TRBV27,TRBJ2-2,TGTGCCAGCAGTTTACTGACAGTTGCGAACACCGGGGAGCTGTTTTTT,CASSLLTVANTGELFF
.,many,TRBV10-3,TRBJ2-1,TGTGCCAGCAACGGGGGGCGTGCCGCTAACAATGAGCAGTTCTTC,CASNGGRAANNEQFF
.,many,TRBV7-9,TRBJ2-6,TGTGCCAGCACCCCAACGTCGGTGGGGGGCCCTAGTTCTGGGGCCAACGTCCTGACTTTC,CASTPTSVGGPSSGANVLTF
.,many,TRBV2,TRBJ2-4,TGTGCCAGCAGTGAAGTGGCCGGTGGGGGACCCAAAAACATTCAGTACTTC,CASSEVAGGGPKNIQYF
TRBD1,medium-sized,TRBV5-1,TRBJ1-6,TGCGCCAGCAGCTTGGTGATCGGACAGGGGAATAATTCACCCCTCCACTTT,CASSLVIGQGNNSPLHF
.,medium-sized,TRBV20-1,TRBJ2-7,TGCAGTGCTGGATCGGAGTACTTC,CSAGSEYF
TRBD1,.,TRBV3-1,TRBJ1-6,TGTGCCAGCAGCCATATAGGGACAGGGCCTAATTCACCCCTCCACTTT,CASSHIGTGPNSPLHF
.,many,TRBV29-1,TRBJ2-1,TGCAGCGTTGACGGTGTAAAGAGAGATCTCAATGAGCAGTTCTTC,CSVDGVKRDLNEQFF
.,many,TRBV20-1,TRBJ2-5,TGCAGTGCCTTCCAGGGGGGAGAGACCCAGTACTTC,CSAFQGGETQYF
.,many,TRBV29-1,TRBJ2-7,TGCAGCGTTGTTGCCCACAGTTACGAGCAGTACTTC,CSVVAHSYEQYF
TRBD1,.,TRBV5-1,TRBJ1-5,TGCGCCAGCAGCCCTGGGGACAGGATTAGCAATCAGCCCCAGCATTTT,CASSPGDRISNQPQHF
.,many,TRBV7-9,TRBJ2-5,TGTGCCAGCAGCTTAGGTAGTACGGCAGGTCAAGAGACCCAGTACTTC,CASSLGSTAGQETQYF
.,few,TRBV5-1,TRBJ2-1,TGCGCCAGCAGCTTGCGGGCGCTCAATGAGCAGTTCTTC,CASSLRALNEQFF
.,few,TRBV7-8,TRBJ2-2,TGTGCCAGCAGCTTAGGGGCGGCCGGGGAGCTGTTTTTT,CASSLGAAGELFF
.,many,TRBV20-1,TRBJ1-5,TGCAGTGCTAGAGCGGTTGCTAGGGCCGTTAGCAATCAGCCCCAGCATTTT,CSARAVARAVSNQPQHF
.,many,TRBV2,TRBJ1-5,TGTGCCAGCAGAGGGGAGATCAATCAGCCCCAGCATTTT,CASRGEINQPQHF